The clone carrying this T cell receptor beta chain was seen many times. CDR1 MNHEY and CDR2 SVGAGI come from the germline V gene. This CDR3 has 13 amino acids. V gave up 0 bases and J gave up 5 bases; unmatched junction bases: 0. TCRdb reprocessed the RT-PCR reads via MiXCR and lists one record per CDR3 protein. The table includes about 700,000 distinct CDR3 sequences, about 14% detected once. This sequence joins TRBV6-5 and TRBJ2-5; TRBD2 matches 7 bases. The sequence was obtained from a female donor in good health, serving as a healthy control. Sequences were obtained from memory CD4+ T cells from blood. CDR3 bases: TGTGCCAGCAGTTACTCGCGGGAGGAGACCCAGTACTTC. It encodes CASSYSREETQYF.